This T cell receptor (beta chain) was sequenced in a study of HIV-infected children after antiretroviral therapy interruption. Study information: Most participating children were previously exposed to EBV and CMV. Interruption-arm sampling covered weeks 0, 12, interruption end (24 or 48), and about 3 years post-study.

Unique molecular identifiers were included in an RNA-based 3' RACE TCR library. TCRdb reanalysed the 3' RACE reads using MiXCR and keeps one entry per CDR3 protein. The sample has 6,000 to 8,000 distinct CDR3 sequences; 16% are singletons. As concerns this clonotype: No antigen is known for it.

Findings and caveats of the study: After treatment interruption started, naive CD4+ CDR3 overlap across time points dropped.

The length of the CDR3 is 17 residues. Trimming removed 1 base at V and 4 bases at J, with 18 bases between. The germline V gene has CDR1 KGHSH and CDR2 LQKENI. Treatment here: PENTA 11 planned treatment interruption arm or continuous ART arm. The receptor was isolated from a pool of human donors with HIV. The genes are TRBV18 and TRBJ2-3; no reliable D call. Here the sequenced sample was CD45RO+ CD8+ T cells from PBMCs, pooled from several time points, taken from a donor given antiretroviral therapy, either interrupted or continuous. Subset given: memory CD8+ CD45RO+ CD45RA- T cells. CDR3 DNA sequence: TGTGCCAGCTCACCACAAACGGCCCTGTATGGCTCAGATACGCAGTATTTT. It translates to CASSPQTALYGSDTQYF.